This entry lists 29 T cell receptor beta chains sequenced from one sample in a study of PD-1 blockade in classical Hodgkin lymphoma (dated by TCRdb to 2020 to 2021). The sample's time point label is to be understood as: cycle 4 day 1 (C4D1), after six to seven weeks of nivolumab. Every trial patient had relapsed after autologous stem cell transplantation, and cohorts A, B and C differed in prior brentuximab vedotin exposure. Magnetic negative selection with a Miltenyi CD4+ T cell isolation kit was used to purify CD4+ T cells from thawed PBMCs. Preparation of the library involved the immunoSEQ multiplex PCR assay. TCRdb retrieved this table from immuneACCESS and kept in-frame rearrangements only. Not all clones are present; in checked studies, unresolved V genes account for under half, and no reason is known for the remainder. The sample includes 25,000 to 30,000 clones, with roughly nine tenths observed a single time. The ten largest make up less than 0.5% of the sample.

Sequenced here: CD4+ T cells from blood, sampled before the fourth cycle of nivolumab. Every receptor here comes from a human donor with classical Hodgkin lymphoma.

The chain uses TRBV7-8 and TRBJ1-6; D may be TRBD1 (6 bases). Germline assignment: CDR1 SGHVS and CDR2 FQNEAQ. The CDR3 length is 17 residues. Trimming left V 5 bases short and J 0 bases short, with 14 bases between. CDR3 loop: CASSPEGGSSYNSPLHF. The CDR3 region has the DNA TGTGCCAGCAGCCCCGAGGGGGGAAGCTCCTATAATTCACCCCTCCACTTT.

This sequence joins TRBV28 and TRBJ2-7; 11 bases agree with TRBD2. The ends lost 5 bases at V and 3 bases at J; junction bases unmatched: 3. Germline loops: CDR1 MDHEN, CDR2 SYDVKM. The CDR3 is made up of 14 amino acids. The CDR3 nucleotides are TGTGCCAGCAGTCCCACTAGCGGGAGCTACGAGCAGTACTTC. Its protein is CASSPTSGSYEQYF.

The CDR3 here is CASRSGRGVYEQYF. The CDR3, as DNA: TGTGCCAGCCGGAGCGGGAGGGGAGTCTACGAGCAGTACTTC. J is TRBJ2-7 and V is TRBV28; 10 positions agree with TRBD2. J lost 3 bases, V lost 8 bases, and 7 bases had no gene match. The CDR3 is 14 residues long. CDR1 MDHEN and CDR2 SYDVKM come from the germline V gene.

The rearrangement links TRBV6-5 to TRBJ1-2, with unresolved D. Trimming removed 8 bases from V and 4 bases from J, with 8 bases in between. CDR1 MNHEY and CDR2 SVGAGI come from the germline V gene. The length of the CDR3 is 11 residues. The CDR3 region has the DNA TGTGCCAGCGTAAGCCCCTATGGCTACACCTTC. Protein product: CASVSPYGYTF.

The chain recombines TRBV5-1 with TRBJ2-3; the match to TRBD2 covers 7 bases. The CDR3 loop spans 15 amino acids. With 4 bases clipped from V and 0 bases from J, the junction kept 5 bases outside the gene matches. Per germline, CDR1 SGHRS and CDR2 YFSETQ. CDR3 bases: TGCGCCAGCAGCCAAAGCGGGACTAGCACAGATACGCAGTATTTT. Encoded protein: CASSQSGTSTDTQYF.

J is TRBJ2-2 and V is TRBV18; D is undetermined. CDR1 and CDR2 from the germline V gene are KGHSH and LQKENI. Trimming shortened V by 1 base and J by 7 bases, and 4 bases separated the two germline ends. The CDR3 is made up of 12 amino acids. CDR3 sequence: CASSPRGGELFF. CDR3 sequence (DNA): TGTGCCAGCTCACCACGGGGCGGGGAGCTGTTTTTT.

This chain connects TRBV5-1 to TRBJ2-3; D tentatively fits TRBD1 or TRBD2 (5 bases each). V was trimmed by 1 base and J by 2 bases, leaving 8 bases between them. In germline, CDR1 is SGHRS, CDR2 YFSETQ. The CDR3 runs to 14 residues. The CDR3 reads CASSLTGPTDTQYF. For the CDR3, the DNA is TGCGCCAGCAGCTTGACGGGGCCCACAGATACGCAGTATTTT. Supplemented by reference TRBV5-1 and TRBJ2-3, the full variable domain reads KAGVTQTPRYLIKTRGQQVTLSCSPISGHRSVSWYQQTPGQGLQFLFEYFSETQRNKGNFPGRFSGRQFSNSRSEMNVSTLELGDSALYLCASSLTGPTDTQYFGPGTRLTVL.

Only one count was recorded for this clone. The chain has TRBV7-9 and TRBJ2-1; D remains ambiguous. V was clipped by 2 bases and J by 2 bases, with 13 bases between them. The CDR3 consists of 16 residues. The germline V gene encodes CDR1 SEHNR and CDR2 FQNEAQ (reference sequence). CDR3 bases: TGTGCCAGCAGCTTATACTCAACCCGGGCCTACAATGAGCAGTTCTTC. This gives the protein CASSLYSTRAYNEQFF. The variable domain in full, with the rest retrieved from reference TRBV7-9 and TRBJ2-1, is DTGVSQNPRHKITKRGQNVTFRCDPISEHNRLYWYRQTLGQGPEFLTYFQNEAQLEKSRLLSDRFSAERPKGSFSTLEIQRTEQGDSAMYLCASSLYSTRAYNEQFFGPGTRLTVL.

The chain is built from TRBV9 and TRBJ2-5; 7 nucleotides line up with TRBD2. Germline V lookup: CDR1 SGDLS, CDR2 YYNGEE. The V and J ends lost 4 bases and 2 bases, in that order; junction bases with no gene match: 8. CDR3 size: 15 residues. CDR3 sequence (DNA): TGTGCCAGCAGCTCTTACAGCGGGAAACAAGAGACCCAGTACTTC. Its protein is CASSSYSGKQETQYF.

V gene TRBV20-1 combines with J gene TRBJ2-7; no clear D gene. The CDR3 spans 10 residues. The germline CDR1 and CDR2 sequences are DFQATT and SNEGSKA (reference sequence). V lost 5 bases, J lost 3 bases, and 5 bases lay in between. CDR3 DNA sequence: TGCAGTGCTTCTTACTACGAGCAGTACTTC. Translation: CSASYYEQYF.

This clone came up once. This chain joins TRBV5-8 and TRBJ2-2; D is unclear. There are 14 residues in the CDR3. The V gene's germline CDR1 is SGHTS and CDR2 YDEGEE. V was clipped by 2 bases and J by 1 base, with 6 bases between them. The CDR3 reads CASSFVQNTGELFF. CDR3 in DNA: TGTGCCAGCAGCTTTGTACAGAACACCGGGGAGCTGTTTTTT.

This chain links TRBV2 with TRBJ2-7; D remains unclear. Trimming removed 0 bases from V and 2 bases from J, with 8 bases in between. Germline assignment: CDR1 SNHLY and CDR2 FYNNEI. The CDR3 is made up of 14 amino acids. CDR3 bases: TGTGCCAGCAGTGAAGCGCGTAGAGCCTACGAGCAGTACTTC. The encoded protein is CASSEARRAYEQYF.

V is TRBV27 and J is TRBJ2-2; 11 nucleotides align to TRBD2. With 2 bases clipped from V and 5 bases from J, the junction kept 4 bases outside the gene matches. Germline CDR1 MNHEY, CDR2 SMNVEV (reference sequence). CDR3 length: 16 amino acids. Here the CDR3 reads CASSLLAGGGTGELFF. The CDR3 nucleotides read TGTGCCAGCAGTTTACTAGCGGGGGGCGGAACCGGGGAGCTGTTTTTT.

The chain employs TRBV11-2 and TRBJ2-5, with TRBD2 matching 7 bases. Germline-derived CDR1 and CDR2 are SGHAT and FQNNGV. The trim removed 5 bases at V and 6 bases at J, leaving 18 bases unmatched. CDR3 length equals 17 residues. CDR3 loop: CASSVRSPPGGGKTQYF. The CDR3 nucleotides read TGTGCCAGCAGCGTTAGATCCCCCCCCGGGGGAGGGAAGACCCAGTACTTC.

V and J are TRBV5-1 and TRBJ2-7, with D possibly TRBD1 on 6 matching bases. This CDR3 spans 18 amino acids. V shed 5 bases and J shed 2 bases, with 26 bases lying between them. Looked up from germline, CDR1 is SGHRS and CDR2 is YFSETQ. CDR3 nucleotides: TGCGCCAGCAGTTTTACCCACATACCCGGGACAACTACCTACGAGCAGTACTTC. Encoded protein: CASSFTHIPGTTTYEQYF.

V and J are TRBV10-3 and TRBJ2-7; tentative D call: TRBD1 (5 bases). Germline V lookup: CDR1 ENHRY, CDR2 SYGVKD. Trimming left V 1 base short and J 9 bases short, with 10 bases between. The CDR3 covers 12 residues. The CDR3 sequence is CAISEYRGWQYF. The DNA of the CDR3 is TGTGCCATCAGTGAGTATAGGGGTTGGCAGTACTTC.

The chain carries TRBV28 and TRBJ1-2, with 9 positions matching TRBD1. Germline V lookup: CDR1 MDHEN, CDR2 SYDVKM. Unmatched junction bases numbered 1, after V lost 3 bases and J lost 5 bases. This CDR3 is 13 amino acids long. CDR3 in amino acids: CASSFGQGYGYTF. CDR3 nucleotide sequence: TGTGCCAGCAGTTTCGGACAGGGGTATGGCTACACCTTC.

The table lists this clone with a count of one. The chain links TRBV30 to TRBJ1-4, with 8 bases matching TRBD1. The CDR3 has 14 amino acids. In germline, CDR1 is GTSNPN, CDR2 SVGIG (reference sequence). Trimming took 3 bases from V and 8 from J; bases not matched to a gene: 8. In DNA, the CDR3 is TGTGCCTGGAGCGAACAGGGGGGTTGGGAAAAACTGTTTTTT. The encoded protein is CAWSEQGGWEKLFF.

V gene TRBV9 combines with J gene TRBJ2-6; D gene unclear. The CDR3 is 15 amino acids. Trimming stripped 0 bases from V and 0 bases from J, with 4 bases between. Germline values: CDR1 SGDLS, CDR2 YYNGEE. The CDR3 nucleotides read TGTGCCAGCAGCGTAGGGGGCTCTGGGGCCAACGTCCTGACTTTC. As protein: CASSVGGSGANVLTF.

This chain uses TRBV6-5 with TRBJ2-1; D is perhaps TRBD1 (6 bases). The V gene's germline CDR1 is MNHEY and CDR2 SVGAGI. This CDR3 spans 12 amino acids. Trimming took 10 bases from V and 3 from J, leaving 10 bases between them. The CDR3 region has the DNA TGTGCCACCAGAGGGGGCTACAATGAGCAGTTCTTC. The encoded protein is CATRGGYNEQFF.

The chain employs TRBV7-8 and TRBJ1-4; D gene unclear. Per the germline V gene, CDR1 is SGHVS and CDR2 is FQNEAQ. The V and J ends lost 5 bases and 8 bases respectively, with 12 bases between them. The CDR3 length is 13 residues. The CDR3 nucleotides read TGTGCCAGCAGCGGCGGCTGGGCGGAAAAACTGTTTTTT. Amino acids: CASSGGWAEKLFF.

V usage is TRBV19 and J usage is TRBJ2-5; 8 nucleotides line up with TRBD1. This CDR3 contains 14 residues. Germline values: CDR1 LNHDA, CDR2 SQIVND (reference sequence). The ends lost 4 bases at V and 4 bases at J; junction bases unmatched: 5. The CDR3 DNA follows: TGTGCCAGTAGTAACCAGGGGGCCCCAGAGACCCAGTACTTC. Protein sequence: CASSNQGAPETQYF.

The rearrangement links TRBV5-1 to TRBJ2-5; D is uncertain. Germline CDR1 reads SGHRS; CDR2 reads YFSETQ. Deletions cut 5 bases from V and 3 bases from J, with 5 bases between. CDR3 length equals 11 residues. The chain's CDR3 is CASSEKETQYF. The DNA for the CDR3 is TGCGCCAGCAGTGAAAAAGAGACCCAGTACTTC. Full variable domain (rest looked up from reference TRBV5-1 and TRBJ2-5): KAGVTQTPRYLIKTRGQQVTLSCSPISGHRSVSWYQQTPGQGLQFLFEYFSETQRNKGNFPGRFSGRQFSNSRSEMNVSTLELGDSALYLCASSEKETQYFGPGTRLLVL.

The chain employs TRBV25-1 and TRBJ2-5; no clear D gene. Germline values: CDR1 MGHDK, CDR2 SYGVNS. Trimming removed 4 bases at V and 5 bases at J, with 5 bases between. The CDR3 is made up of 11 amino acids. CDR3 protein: CASSVGETQYF. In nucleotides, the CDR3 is TGTGCCAGCAGTGTGGGGGAGACCCAGTACTTC.

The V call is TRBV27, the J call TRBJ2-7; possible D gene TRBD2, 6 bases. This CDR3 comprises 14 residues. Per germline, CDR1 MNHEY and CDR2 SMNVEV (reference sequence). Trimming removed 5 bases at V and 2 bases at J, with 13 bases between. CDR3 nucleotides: TGTGCCAGCAGTATTAGCGGAGACACCTACGAGCAGTACTTC. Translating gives CASSISGDTYEQYF.

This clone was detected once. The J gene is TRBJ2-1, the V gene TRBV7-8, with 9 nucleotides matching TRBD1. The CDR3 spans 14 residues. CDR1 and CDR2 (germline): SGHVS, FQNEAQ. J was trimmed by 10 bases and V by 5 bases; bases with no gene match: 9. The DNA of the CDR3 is TGTGCCAGCAGCCCCTGGGACAGGGCCAAAGAGCAGTTCTTC. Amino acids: CASSPWDRAKEQFF.

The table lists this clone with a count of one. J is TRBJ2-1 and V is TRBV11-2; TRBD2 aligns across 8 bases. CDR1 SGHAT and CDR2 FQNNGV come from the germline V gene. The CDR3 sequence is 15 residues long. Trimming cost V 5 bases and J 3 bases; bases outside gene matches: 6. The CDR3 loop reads CASSRQRELYNEQFF. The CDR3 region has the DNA TGTGCCAGCAGCCGCCAGCGGGAGCTCTACAATGAGCAGTTCTTC.

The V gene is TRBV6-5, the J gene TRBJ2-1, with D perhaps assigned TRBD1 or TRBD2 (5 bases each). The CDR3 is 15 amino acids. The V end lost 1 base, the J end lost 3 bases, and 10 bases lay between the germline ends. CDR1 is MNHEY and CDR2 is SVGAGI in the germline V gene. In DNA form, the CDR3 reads TGTGCCAGCAGTTACTGGGGGTTTGACTACAATGAGCAGTTCTTC. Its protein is CASSYWGFDYNEQFF.

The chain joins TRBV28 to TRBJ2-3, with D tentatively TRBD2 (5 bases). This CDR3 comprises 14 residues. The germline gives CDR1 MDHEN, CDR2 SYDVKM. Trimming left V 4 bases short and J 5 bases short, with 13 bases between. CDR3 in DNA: TGTGCCAGCAGTTCGCTGGGAGTCGGAGATACGCAGTATTTT. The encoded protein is CASSSLGVGDTQYF.